The rows below give T cell receptor beta chains drawn from one sample of a study of spatial heterogeneity in lung cancer. MiXCR was run by TCRdb on the 5' RACE reads, yielding one entry per CDR3 protein. The sample holds around 100,000 distinct CDR3 sequences, 10% to 14% seen once. Sequencing used PBMCs, obtained at follow-up. These receptors all come from a female donor with early-stage non-small cell lung cancer. CDR3s include the opening cysteine and the closing phenylalanine or tryptophan. D genes are given only for firm matches. Some rows mark clone size as missing; the rest say once, few, many or name a class of expanded clone.

TRBJ1-1,TRBV7-9,-,-,TGTGCCAGCAGCTTAGTGTGGGGGACGAACACTGAAGCTTTCTTT,CASSLVWGTNTEAFF
TRBJ2-2,TRBV11-2,-,few,TGTGCCAGCAGCTCCACAGGGAGCCGGGAGCTGTTTTTT,CASSSTGSRELFF
TRBJ1-4,TRBV25-1,-,-,TGTGCCAGCAGAGGGGGAAGAGGCGAAAAACTGTTTTTT,CASRGGRGEKLFF
TRBJ2-1,TRBV28,TRBD2,-,TGTGCCAGCAGTTTAGGACTAGCGAATTTGCAGTTCTTC,CASSLGLANLQFF
TRBJ1-5,TRBV12-3/TRBV12-4,TRBD1,few,TGTGCCAGCAGCCGTGGACAGGGAAACCAGCCCCAGCATTTT,CASSRGQGNQPQHF
TRBJ1-1,TRBV28,TRBD1,-,TGTGCCAGCACGTCAGGGGGGCGCAGGGACACTGAAGCTTTCTTT,CASTSGGRRDTEAFF
TRBJ2-5,TRBV12-3/TRBV12-4,TRBD2,-,TGTGCCAGCAGTATAGCGGGAGGGCTTGCAGAGACCCAGTACTTC,CASSIAGGLAETQYF
TRBJ1-5,TRBV7-2,-,many,TGTGCCAGCAGCTCCGACGTGGGGCCCCAGCATTTT,CASSSDVGPQHF
TRBJ1-2,TRBV24-1,TRBD1,few,TGTGCCACCAGTGAGTCCGGGACAGGCGGAACTAACTATGGCTACACCTTC,CATSESGTGGTNYGYTF
TRBJ2-1,TRBV5-8,-,-,TGTGCCAGCAGCTTGGCGGCTCCAAATCGGTTCTTC,CASSLAAPNRFF
TRBJ1-5,TRBV7-9,-,-,TGTGCCAGCAGCTTAACAGCTAGCAATCAGCCCCAGCATTTT,CASSLTASNQPQHF
TRBJ2-1,TRBV24-1,TRBD2,many,TGTGCCACCAGTGATCCAGGGACTAGCGGGAGTTACAATGAGCAGTTCTTC,CATSDPGTSGSYNEQFF
TRBJ2-3,TRBV9,TRBD2,few,TGTGCCAGCAGCGTAGACCCGGGGCTAGCGGGACCTTTTTCAGATACGCAGTATTTT,CASSVDPGLAGPFSDTQYF
TRBJ2-7,TRBV11-2,-,few,TGTGCCAGCAGCTTAGTTTCAGGGGTCTACGAGCAGTACTTC,CASSLVSGVYEQYF
TRBJ1-1,TRBV20-1,TRBD1,-,TGCAGTGCTAGGGGGACAGGGAACACTGAAGCTTTCTTT,CSARGTGNTEAFF
TRBJ2-2,TRBV19,-,-,TGTGCCAGCCACGAGGGAGCCTTTAACACCGGGGAGCTGTTTTTT,CASHEGAFNTGELFF
TRBJ2-2,TRBV7-2,TRBD2,few,TGTGCCAGCAGCTTAGCAGGACTAGCGGGAGGCGGGGAGCTGTTTTTT,CASSLAGLAGGGELFF
TRBJ2-1,TRBV4-1,TRBD1,few,TGCGCCAGCAGCCAGGAACAGGGGGCGTCCATGAATGAGCAGTTCTTC,CASSQEQGASMNEQFF
TRBJ2-7,TRBV5-1,-,many,TGCGCCAGCAGCTTGGCCGGGACAGGGTTTTTTGGACTAGCGGTCTACGAGCAGTACTTC,CASSLAGTGFFGLAVYEQYF
TRBJ2-1,TRBV29-1,TRBD1,many,TGCAGCGTTGGGCATGACAGGGCGGGGCAGTTCTTC,CSVGHDRAGQFF
TRBJ2-4,TRBV3-1,-,many,TGTGCCAGCAGCCCTCGGACAAATCTAGATCTAGAGTTC,CASSPRTNLDLEF
TRBJ1-5,TRBV15,-,-,TGTGCCACCAGTCAGCGGAGCAATCAGCCCCAGCATTTT,CATSQRSNQPQHF
TRBJ1-1,TRBV30,-,many,TGTGCCTGGAGTGTACGGGGGGAGGGGTTGAACACTGAAGCTTTCTTT,CAWSVRGEGLNTEAFF
TRBJ2-3,TRBV5-1,-,-,TGCGCCAGCTCTCGCATTGGTTATAGCACAGATACGCAGTATTTT,CASSRIGYSTDTQYF
TRBJ1-2,TRBV15,-,-,TGTGCCACCAGCACCCCGACGGCTTATGGCTACACCTTC,CATSTPTAYGYTF
TRBJ2-1,TRBV10-3,TRBD1,many,TGTGCCATCAGCGTACAGGGGTTAATGGACAATGAGCAGTTCTTC,CAISVQGLMDNEQFF
TRBJ2-5,TRBV7-2,TRBD2,-,TGTGCCAGCAGCCGCGCAGGGACTACCCAGGAGACCCAGTACTTC,CASSRAGTTQETQYF
TRBJ1-2,TRBV7-2,-,few,TGTGCCAGCAGCTTAGGCAGGGGTAACTATGGCTACACCTTC,CASSLGRGNYGYTF
TRBJ1-4,TRBV28,-,-,TGTGCCAGCAGTTCGTACAGTGCAACTAATGAAAAACTGTTTTTT,CASSSYSATNEKLFF